Each of the 29 T cell receptor beta chains below was sequenced from the same sample in a study of blood T cell repertoires in COVID-19. TCRdb's table, derived via immunoSEQ multiplex PCR, lists solely in-frame clones and lacks some. The sample shows more than 120,000 clones, over 75% of them seen only once. The sequencing sample was made of PBMCs or T cells enriched from blood (not recorded which). Receptors originate from a man aged 45 to 65 in a cohort exposed to, infected with or recovered from COVID-19 (not recorded which).

The chain has TRBV14 and TRBJ2-7, with 7 bases identical to TRBD2. Germline CDR1 is SGHDN and CDR2 is FVKESK. The junction had 10 bases not matched to a gene; V was cut back by 5 bases and J by 3 bases. CDR3 length equals 15 residues. In nucleotides, the CDR3 is TGTGCCAGCAGCTCGTTAGCGGGTGAACACTACGAGCAGTACTTC. Translation: CASSSLAGEHYEQYF.

J is TRBJ1-4 and V is TRBV7-9, with 10 bases fitting TRBD1. The trim removed 5 bases at V and 7 bases at J, leaving 7 bases unmatched. This CDR3 has 15 residues. From germline, CDR1 is SEHNR and CDR2 FQNEAQ (reference sequence). CDR3 bases: TGTGCCAGCAGCCCCGGACAGGGGGTCGGTGAAAAACTGTTTTTT. Translation: CASSPGQGVGEKLFF.

The chain links TRBV5-1 to TRBJ1-1; D not resolved. Between the trimmed V and J ends, which lost 2 bases and 4 bases, there was a span of 15 bases. The CDR3 sequence is 15 residues long. From germline, CDR1 is SGHRS and CDR2 YFSETQ. The CDR3 protein is CASSFQSDQATEAFF. CDR3 DNA: TGCGCCAGCAGCTTCCAATCCGACCAGGCCACTGAAGCTTTCTTT.

The chain uses TRBV27 and TRBJ1-2, with 8 bases identical to TRBD1. The CDR3 totals 14 residues. V gave up 4 bases and J gave up 3 bases; unmatched junction bases: 4. Germline V CDR1 and CDR2: MNHEY, SMNVEV (reference sequence). CDR3 sequence reads: CASSSQGADYGYTF. CDR3 nucleotide sequence: TGTGCCAGCAGTTCGCAGGGGGCCGACTATGGCTACACCTTC.

The V and J genes are TRBV2 and TRBJ2-3, with D possibly TRBD2 on 6 matching bases. Germline V lookup: CDR1 SNHLY, CDR2 FYNNEI. The ends were cut back, 4 bases at V and 0 bases at J, with 8 bases in the middle. The CDR3 covers 14 residues. DNA of the CDR3: TGTGCCAGCAGTGGCGGGGCTAGCACAGATACGCAGTATTTT. As protein: CASSGGASTDTQYF.

V gene TRBV10-1 combines with J gene TRBJ2-4; perhaps TRBD1 as D (5 bases). The CDR3 has 13 amino acids. Germline V gene sequence: CDR1 WNHNN, CDR2 SYGVQD (reference sequence). The V and J ends lost 3 bases and 9 bases respectively, with 12 bases between them. CDR3 residues: CASSDPTVGIQYF. The CDR3, as DNA: TGCGCCAGCAGTGACCCGACAGTCGGCATTCAGTACTTC.

The chain combines TRBV4-1 with TRBJ2-3; 13 bases are a match to TRBD2. The junction had 5 bases not matched to a gene; V was cut back by 6 bases and J by 5 bases. The CDR3 spans 15 residues. Germline V CDR1 and CDR2: MGHRA, YSYEKL. Written as DNA, the CDR3 is TGCGCCAGCAGTCTGACTAGCGGGGGGAGAGATACGCAGTATTTT. Translating gives CASSLTSGGRDTQYF.

The V call is TRBV28, the J call TRBJ1-5; TRBD1 matches at 10 bases. The trim removed 4 bases at V and 6 bases at J, leaving 6 bases unmatched. The CDR3 length is 15 residues. Germline CDR1 reads MDHEN; CDR2 reads SYDVKM. The CDR3 DNA sequence: TGTGCCAGCAGTTGGGGGACAGGGGCAAGTCAGCCCCAGCATTTT. The encoded protein is CASSWGTGASQPQHF.

This clone was counted a single time. This chain uses TRBV6-5 with TRBJ1-6; D is ambiguous. Germline CDR1 reads MNHEY; CDR2 reads SVGAGI. The CDR3 consists of 14 residues. The germline V and J ends were trimmed by 2 bases and 9 bases, with 11 bases remaining between them. Here the CDR3 DNA reads TGTGCCAGCAGTTACGAAACAGAGACTTCACCCCTCCACTTT. Protein sequence: CASSYETETSPLHF.

The chain uses TRBV7-2 and TRBJ2-1; no clear D gene. Trimming cost V 5 bases and J 2 bases, with 10 bases left between them. CDR1 and CDR2 (germline): SGHTA, FQGNSA. The CDR3 runs 14 residues. In DNA, the CDR3 is TGTGCCAGCAGCGTCGCGGCAGCCTACAATGAGCAGTTCTTC. Its protein product is CASSVAAAYNEQFF.

This clone is classed as medium-sized. The rearrangement joins TRBV5-1 to TRBJ2-1, with a possible D match to TRBD2 (6 bases). The CDR3 has 16 amino acids. The germline CDR1 and CDR2 sequences are SGHRS and YFSETQ. V dropped 4 bases and J dropped 1 base, with 15 bases sitting between them. The DNA of the CDR3 is TGCGCCAGCAGCCAGGATAGTAGCGGATCCTACAATGAGCAGTTCTTC. This codes for CASSQDSSGSYNEQFF. Complete variable domain (other parts from reference TRBV5-1 and TRBJ2-1): KAGVTQTPRYLIKTRGQQVTLSCSPISGHRSVSWYQQTPGQGLQFLFEYFSETQRNKGNFPGRFSGRQFSNSRSEMNVSTLELGDSALYLCASSQDSSGSYNEQFFGPGTRLTVL.

The chain recombines TRBV18 with TRBJ1-4; D is undetermined. Germline loops: CDR1 KGHSH, CDR2 LQKENI. The CDR3 runs 15 residues. V dropped 2 bases and J dropped 0 bases, with 7 bases sitting between them. CDR3 DNA: TGTGCCAGCTCACCAACCGGGACAACTAATGAAAAACTGTTTTTT. Protein product: CASSPTGTTNEKLFF.

The chain has TRBV3-1 (or the pseudogene TRBV3-2) and TRBJ2-3, with a possible D match to TRBD2 (6 bases). Germline assignment: CDR1 LGHDT and CDR2 YNNKEL (reference sequence). The CDR3 contains 15 residues. V was shortened by 1 base and J by 1 base, with 9 bases between the two germline ends. CDR3 nucleotide sequence: TGTGCCAGCAGCCAAGGGCCTAGCGGCACAGATACGCAGTATTTT. Its protein is CASSQGPSGTDTQYF.

The chain recombines TRBV15 with TRBJ1-2; 7 nucleotides agree with TRBD1. Unmatched junction bases numbered 9, after V lost 4 bases and J lost 10 bases. Germline CDR1 is LNHNV and CDR2 is YYDKDF (reference sequence). This CDR3 region has 13 residues. The CDR3, as DNA: TGTGCCACCAGCACACAGGGGTATGAGGACTACACCTTC. Its translation: CATSTQGYEDYTF.

This clone was detected once. This chain joins TRBV5-1 and TRBJ1-1, with TRBD1 matching 8 bases. V lost 1 base to trimming and J lost 5 bases; unmatched junction nucleotides: 10. CDR1 and CDR2 (germline): SGHRS, YFSETQ. This CDR3 contains 16 residues. The CDR3 loop is CASSLTGGPVRTEAFF. CDR3 in DNA: TGCGCCAGCAGCTTGACAGGGGGGCCGGTGAGGACTGAAGCTTTCTTT.

In this sample, this clone turned up once. The chain is built from TRBV6-2 or TRBV6-3 and TRBJ2-2, with D unclear. The CDR3 is 11 amino acids. Germline values: CDR1 MNHEY, CDR2 SVGEGT. V lost 4 bases, J lost 6 bases, and 3 bases lay in between. Here the CDR3 reads CASSFAGELFF. Written as DNA, the CDR3 is TGTGCCAGCAGTTTCGCCGGGGAGCTGTTTTTT.

The chain is built from TRBV19 and TRBJ2-1, with 10 bases that match TRBD2. V shed 6 bases and J 5 bases; nucleotides not matched to a gene: 7. Germline V gene lookup returns CDR1 LNHDA and CDR2 SQIVND (reference sequence). CDR3 length: 15 residues. The CDR3 loop is CASRKRGGNNNEQFF. CDR3 sequence (DNA): TGTGCCAGTAGGAAGCGGGGGGGTAATAACAATGAGCAGTTCTTC.

This rearrangement joins TRBV2 to TRBJ2-1, with 8 nucleotides matching TRBD2. The J segment lost 4 bases and the V segment lost 7 bases, leaving 9 bases of the junction unmatched. Germline CDR1 reads SNHLY; CDR2 reads FYNNEI. This CDR3 comprises 15 residues. DNA for the CDR3: TGTGCCAGCACGAGCCGGGGGGGCCCTTACAATGAGCAGTTCTTC. Amino acids: CASTSRGGPYNEQFF.

The V and J genes are TRBV5-1 and TRBJ2-5, with 13 bases matching TRBD2. This CDR3 is built from 17 residues. Germline assignment: CDR1 SGHRS and CDR2 YFSETQ. J lost 7 bases, V lost 4 bases, and 13 bases had no gene match. As DNA, the CDR3 is TGCGCCAGCAGCCTAGCGGGGACTAGCGGGGCCCCTGGGACCCAGTACTTC. This translates into CASSLAGTSGAPGTQYF.

The chain carries TRBV7-2 and TRBJ2-3, with 15 bases that match TRBD2. V lost 1 base and J lost 6; bases outside the gene matches: 5. This CDR3 spans 17 amino acids. Germline V CDR1 and CDR2: SGHTA, FQGNSA. The CDR3 bases are TGTGCCAGCAGCTTAGTCGGGACTAGCGGGGGGATGGATACGCAGTATTTT. It codes for CASSLVGTSGGMDTQYF.

The rearrangement joins TRBV9 to TRBJ2-4; 8 nucleotides agree with TRBD2. The CDR3 runs to 16 residues. V shed 0 bases, J shed 3 bases, and the junction held 5 bases outside the gene matches. Germline V CDR1 and CDR2: SGDLS, YYNGEE. CDR3 in amino acids: CASSVDLAGIKNIQYF. The CDR3 DNA sequence: TGTGCCAGCAGCGTAGACCTAGCGGGTATCAAAAACATTCAGTACTTC.

The rearrangement uses TRBV18 and TRBJ2-3, with 7 nucleotides matching TRBD2. The junction had 7 bases not matched to a gene; V was cut back by 2 bases and J by 2 bases. Per germline, CDR1 KGHSH and CDR2 LQKENI. This CDR3 has 16 amino acids. This chain's CDR3 is CASSPEWRGNTDTQYF. Here the CDR3 DNA reads TGTGCCAGCTCACCAGAGTGGCGGGGGAACACAGATACGCAGTATTTT.

DNA for the CDR3: TGTGCCAGCAGCCAAGAGCACAGTTTGGGCGAGCAGTACTTC. Amino acid sequence: CASSQEHSLGEQYF. The gene calls are TRBV4-2 and TRBJ2-7; D call uncertain. Germline assignment: CDR1 LGHNA and CDR2 YNFKEQ. CDR3 length: 14 residues. V was trimmed by 0 bases and J by 6 bases, leaving 12 bases between them.

The V gene is TRBV28, the J gene TRBJ2-7; no reliable D call. Trimming took 6 bases from V and 6 from J, leaving 15 bases between them. This CDR3 is built from 13 residues. Germline V gene data show CDR1 as MDHEN and CDR2 as SYDVKM. The CDR3 DNA follows: TGTGCCAGCAGATCTAATCTAGTTCCCGAGCAGTACTTC. Amino acid sequence: CASRSNLVPEQYF.

The rearrangement links TRBV18 to TRBJ1-1; D unclear. The V end was cut by 3 bases, the J end by 5 bases, with 16 bases between. The germline V gene encodes CDR1 KGHSH and CDR2 LQKENI. The CDR3 covers 15 residues. The CDR3 spells CASSPLGEGGTEAFF. The CDR3 nucleotides are TGTGCCAGCTCACCCCTCGGGGAAGGCGGGACTGAAGCTTTCTTT.

The genes are TRBV7-9 and TRBJ1-6, with TRBD1 matching over 8 bases. V gave up 5 bases and J gave up 9 bases; unmatched junction bases: 12. From germline, CDR1 is SEHNR and CDR2 FQNEAQ (reference sequence). The CDR3 totals 16 residues. CDR3 DNA: TGTGCCAGCAGCCGCGCCACCGGACAGGGTACTTCACCCCTCCACTTT. It yields the protein CASSRATGQGTSPLHF.

This sequence joins TRBV7-2 and TRBJ1-1; TRBD1 matches at 7 bases. Per the germline V gene, CDR1 is SGHTA and CDR2 is FQGNSA. J gave up 4 bases and V 0 bases, and 2 bases lay outside the gene matches. The CDR3 length is 14 residues. The CDR3 DNA reads as TGTGCCAGCAGCTTAGCAGGGGGCGGCACTGAAGCTTTCTTT. Translating it yields CASSLAGGGTEAFF.

This chain joins TRBV6-5 and TRBJ1-2; D possibly corresponds to TRBD1 (6 bases). The germline gives CDR1 MNHEY, CDR2 SVGAGI. This CDR3 contains 16 residues. Trimming took off 0 bases at V and 6 bases at J, with 17 bases between the two ends. The CDR3 here is CASSYSSNRARNGYTF. In nucleotides, the CDR3 is TGTGCCAGCAGTTACTCGAGCAACAGGGCGCGGAATGGCTACACCTTC.

The J gene is TRBJ1-2, the V gene TRBV12-3 or TRBV12-4, with D hard to call. V was pared by 7 bases and J by 8 bases, with 17 bases between. CDR3 size: 13 residues. This CDR3 is CASISSASGGYTF. CDR3 sequence (DNA): TGTGCCAGCATCAGTAGCGCGTCCGGGGGCTACACCTTC.